This T cell receptor (beta chain) was sequenced in a study of vaccination effects on CD4 cells after COVID-19 (dated by TCRdb to between 2021 and 2024). Regarding the research as a whole: Participants received two doses of either the BNT162b2 or the mRNA-1273 mRNA SARS-CoV-2 vaccine. Cultures from other donors in the study were sequenced using the Oncomine TCR Beta short-read assay on an Illumina iSeq 100. A total of around eleven COVID-19 convalescent patients and a few SARS-CoV-2-naive healthy vaccine recipients were included in the full study. In both COVID-19 convalescent patients and infection-naive vaccine recipients, the study compared SARS-CoV-2 spike-specific CD4+ TCR repertoires from before mRNA vaccination with those from after it.

As for this clone: This receptor's antigen is unknown. Base qualities are not at hand, and no much larger clone is one base apart.

The protocol used for the library was the immunoSEQ multiplex PCR assay. DNA from the cultured and isolated CD4+ T cells underwent TCR beta CDR3 sequencing. The authors' analysis ran thus. Non-productive TCR sequences were removed, reads were trimmed to the CDR3 region, and CDR3s of at least 7 amino acids were retained. The MANAFEST web app was used to pick out antigen-specific clonotypes by comparing their expansion in peptide wells with that in reference cultures. To be called positive, a clone needed expansion at FDR<0.05 compared with the reference and with all other wells, an odds ratio greater than 5, and a frequency greater than 0.1% in two replicate wells. A clonotype was defined as cross-reactive if the clonotype was significantly expanded both in SARS-CoV-2 spike wells and in at least one common cold coronavirus spike condition. Levenshtein distance calculated with the stringdist R package was used to assess CDR3 similarity, and unrooted trees were constructed with ape in R 3.6.1. TCRdb limited this immuneACCESS table to in-frame rearrangements with V and J called. A share of clones is missing; checked studies link under half to unresolved V genes, and the rest is unexplained. V and J calls plus clone size are reproduced from that table; the DNA served to infer D and trimming. This sample is represented by roughly 67,000 clones; around 78% of them were singletons. The top ten hold about 10% of the sample.

From cysteine to phenylalanine, the CDR3 is 14 amino acids long. Just CDR3 DNA is preserved here, 42 bases in frame from base 1. A distance of 7 bases separates the germline ends of V and J, which lose 5 bases and 0 bases respectively. The germline V gene provides CDR1 SGHAT and CDR2 FQNNGV. In the ViraFEST assay, PBMC were stimulated with viral peptide pools, and TCR sequencing was then used to find antigen-specific CD4+ T cell clonotypes based on their expansion. After more than 9 days of culture, CD4+ T cells were isolated with the EasySep CD4+ T cell isolation kit. Healthy vaccine recipients had no prior SARS-CoV-2 infection, confirmed by negative nucleocapsid antibodies before and after vaccination. Approximately 2 million PBMC per well were cultured in IMDM with about 4.5% human AB serum, 8.5 to 10 IU/ml IL-2 and gentamicin, plus 10 ug/ml peptides. On days 3 and 7, half of the culture medium was replaced with fresh IL-2-containing medium. Each peptide stimulation condition was cultured in triplicate wells unless otherwise noted. Using Ficoll-Paque Plus gradient centrifugation, PBMC were separated from whole blood and then either used fresh or cryopreserved at -140C. The overlapping peptide pools covered the spike proteins of SARS-CoV-2 as well as those of the common cold coronaviruses HCoV-NL63, HCoV-OC43 and HCoV-229E. The QIAamp micro DNA kit was used to extract genomic DNA from the cultured CD4+ T cells.

What the authors observed across the whole study: Clones induced by infection and clones induced by vaccination both contracted markedly at late timepoints after vaccination, which fits with T cell responses waning over time. Only a small number of convalescent patients were included, and no early post-infection timepoints were available, which limited the study. Among healthy vaccine recipients, nearly all vaccine-induced clones were SARS-CoV-2 mono-reactive, and only 1 of 255 was cross-reactive with common cold coronaviruses.

Recombination connected TRBV11-2 to TRBJ1-4; the D gene is perhaps TRBD1, on 5 matching bases. The sequencing here drew on CD4+ T cells from PBMCs cultured with SARS-CoV-2 spike peptides, taken before COVID-19 vaccination. Per the publication, the cell subset or site label means: SARS-CoV-2 spike overlapping peptide pool stimulation. This clonotype was obtained from a human donor who received a COVID-19 vaccine. The nucleotides read TGTGCCAGCAGCGGGGGGGCAACTAATGAAAAACTGTTTTTT. It is translated as CASSGGATNEKLFF.